One sample yielded the 7 T cell receptor beta chains listed below, sequenced in a study of early T cells in non-severe SARS-CoV-2 infection. TCRdb re-called the 5' RACE reads with MiXCR, one entry per CDR3 protein. The sample has tens of thousands of distinct CDR3 sequences; approximately 6.1% are singletons. The starting material was whole blood, obtained at baseline. The receptors stem from an adult who was a healthcare worker with PCR-confirmed SARS-CoV-2 infection or an uninfected control (not recorded which).

This clonotype appeared many times. V usage is TRBV6-2 or TRBV6-3 and J usage is TRBJ1-3; TRBD1 agrees at 11 bases. The CDR3 covers 16 residues. J gave up 7 bases and V 5 bases, and 10 bases lay outside the gene matches. The germline V gene encodes CDR1 MNHEY and CDR2 SVGEGT. The CDR3 DNA follows: TGTGCCAGCAGTCGAGGACAGGGGGCATCTACGAACACCATATATTTT. Translation gives CASSRGQGASTNTIYF.

This chain uses TRBV28 with TRBJ1-3; D remains ambiguous. The CDR3 spans 12 residues. Between the trimmed V and J ends, which lost 7 bases and 4 bases, there was a span of 8 bases. Germline V gene lookup returns CDR1 MDHEN and CDR2 SYDVKM. In DNA form, the CDR3 reads TGTGCCAGCAAAGAGTTAGGAAACACCATATATTTT. Translated, it gives CASKELGNTIYF.

This clonotype was seen at least ten times. The chain is built from TRBV20-1 and TRBJ1-1; TRBD1 might be the D (6 bases). Looked up from germline, CDR1 is DFQATT and CDR2 is SNEGSKA (reference sequence). The CDR3 loop spans 12 amino acids. Trimming removed 2 bases from V and 7 bases from J, with 11 bases in between. The CDR3 spells CSARRLDSEAFF. For the CDR3, the DNA is TGCAGTGCTAGAAGGCTGGACAGTGAAGCTTTCTTT.

This clonotype was seen a few times. This chain joins TRBV13 and TRBJ2-7, with D tentatively TRBD2 (5 bases). The CDR3 is 14 amino acids. Looked up from germline, CDR1 is PRHDT and CDR2 is FYEKMQ (reference sequence). V was pared by 5 bases and J by 4 bases, with 15 bases between. As DNA, the CDR3 is TGTGCCAGCAGCAAGGAGGCCTTACAATACGAGCAGTACTTC. Translation: CASSKEALQYEQYF.

This clonotype was seen repeatedly, ten times or more. The chain carries TRBV18 and TRBJ2-1; D gene unclear. Germline V lookup: CDR1 KGHSH, CDR2 LQKENI. Trimming shortened V by 3 bases and J by 8 bases, and 11 bases separated the two germline ends. The CDR3 covers 13 residues. CDR3 in amino acids: CASSPLGGDEQFF. CDR3 DNA sequence: TGTGCCAGCTCACCGCTGGGTGGAGATGAGCAGTTCTTC.

This clonotype was picked up a small number of times. This chain uses TRBV5-6 with TRBJ1-2; perhaps TRBD1 as D (6 bases). This CDR3 spans 14 amino acids. The germline CDR1 and CDR2 sequences are SGHDT and YYEEEE. Trimming shortened V by 1 base and J by 5 bases, and 12 bases separated the two germline ends. CDR3 DNA: TGTGCCAGCAGCTTGCGGGGGCTTGGTTATGGCTACACCTTC. Translated: CASSLRGLGYGYTF.

This clonotype is termed medium-sized (0.01 to 0.1%). The V gene is TRBV5-6, the J gene TRBJ2-2; 7 nucleotides align to TRBD1. CDR3 length: 21 residues. V was pared by 1 base and J by 0 bases, with 18 bases of the junction left unmatched. The germline V gene encodes CDR1 SGHDT and CDR2 YYEEEE. In DNA form, the CDR3 reads TGTGCCAGCAGCTTGAATTGGGACAGACATCGAATACCCGCGAACACCGGGGAGCTGTTTTTT. Residues: CASSLNWDRHRIPANTGELFF.